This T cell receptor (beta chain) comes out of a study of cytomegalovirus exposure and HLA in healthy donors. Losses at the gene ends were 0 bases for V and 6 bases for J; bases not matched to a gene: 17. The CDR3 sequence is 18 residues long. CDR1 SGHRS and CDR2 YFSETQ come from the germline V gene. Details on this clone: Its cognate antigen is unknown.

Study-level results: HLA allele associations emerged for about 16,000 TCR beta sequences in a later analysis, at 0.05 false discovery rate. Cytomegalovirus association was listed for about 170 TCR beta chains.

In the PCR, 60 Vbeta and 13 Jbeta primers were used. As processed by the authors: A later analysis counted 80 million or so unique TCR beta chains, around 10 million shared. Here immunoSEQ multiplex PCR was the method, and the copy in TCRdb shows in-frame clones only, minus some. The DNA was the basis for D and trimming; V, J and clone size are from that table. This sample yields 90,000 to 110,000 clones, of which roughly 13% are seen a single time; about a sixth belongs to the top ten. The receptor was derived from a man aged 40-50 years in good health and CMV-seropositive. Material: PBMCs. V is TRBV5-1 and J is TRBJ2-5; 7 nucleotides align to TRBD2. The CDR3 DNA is TGCGCCAGCAGCTTGGCCCTTTCTCTAGCGGCCGTAGGGAAGACCCAGTACTTC. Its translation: CASSLALSLAAVGKTQYF.